These 8 T cell receptor beta chains were all obtained from the same sample, sequenced in a study of CD8 T cells in Susac syndrome. RNA in amounts of roughly 0.5 to 1 ug was reverse transcribed with random hexamers. Via MiXCR, TCRdb re-called the immunoSEQ multiplex PCR reads, giving one row per CDR3 protein. The data hold around 150,000 distinct CDR3 sequences, with roughly 94% observed a single time. The specimen was CD4+ T cells from PBMCs. The receptors were gathered from a human donor with multiple sclerosis.

This chain connects TRBV9 to TRBJ2-1; 11 positions match TRBD2. The germline CDR1 and CDR2 sequences are SGDLS and YYNGEE. V lost 0 bases and J lost 8; bases outside the gene matches: 10. CDR3 length: 17 residues. The CDR3 coding sequence is TGTGCCAGCAGCGTAGCGAGTAGCGGGAGGGCCTGGGATGAGCAGTTCTTC. Amino acid sequence: CASSVASSGRAWDEQFF.

The V and J genes are TRBV20-1 and TRBJ2-7; D remains ambiguous. The CDR3 extends over 12 amino acids. V was clipped by 1 base and J by 6 bases, with 10 bases between them. The germline gives CDR1 DFQATT, CDR2 SNEGSKA (reference sequence). DNA of the CDR3: TGCAGTGCTAGAGTCTCTAGAAGCGAGCAGTACTTC. Translating it yields CSARVSRSEQYF.

This sequence joins TRBV15 and TRBJ2-7, with 7 bases fitting TRBD2. Looked up from germline, CDR1 is LNHNV and CDR2 is YYDKDF (reference sequence). The trim removed 0 bases at V and 4 bases at J, leaving 6 bases unmatched. The CDR3 loop spans 15 amino acids. The CDR3 DNA reads TGTGCCACCAGCAGAGAGGCAGCGGGACGGTACGAGCAGTACTTC. It encodes CATSREAAGRYEQYF.

This sequence joins TRBV13 and TRBJ2-4; possible D gene TRBD1, 6 bases. The V gene's germline CDR1 is PRHDT and CDR2 FYEKMQ (reference sequence). There are 16 residues in the CDR3. With 4 bases removed from V and 1 base from J, the gap between germline ends came to 14 bases. This CDR3 is CASSSQGRLAKNIQYF. The CDR3 DNA sequence: TGTGCCAGCAGCTCCCAGGGGAGACTGGCCAAAAACATTCAGTACTTC.

The gene calls are TRBV2 and TRBJ1-2; perhaps TRBD1 as D (5 bases). The CDR3 runs to 12 residues. The germline V and J ends were trimmed by 10 bases and 8 bases, with 17 bases remaining between them. The germline V gene encodes CDR1 SNHLY and CDR2 FYNNEI. The CDR3 DNA reads as TGTGCCACCCTGGCGGCGGGGGAAGGCTACACCTTC. This codes for CATLAAGEGYTF.

This rearrangement joins TRBV29-1 to TRBJ2-3; TRBD1 aligns across 8 bases. The germline gives CDR1 SQVTM, CDR2 ANQGSEA. The CDR3 is 14 residues long. This CDR3 reads CRADSQGATDTQYF. CDR3 bases: TGCAGAGCCGATTCGCAGGGGGCCACAGATACGCAGTATTTT.

The V and J genes are TRBV29-1 and TRBJ2-1, with D maybe TRBD1 (6 bases). Looked up from germline, CDR1 is SQVTM and CDR2 is ANQGSEA. This CDR3 comprises 15 residues. The V and J ends lost 7 bases and 0 bases respectively, with 16 bases between them. The CDR3 reads CSAEGGRSSYNEQFF. CDR3 DNA: TGCAGCGCCGAAGGGGGAAGGAGCTCCTACAATGAGCAGTTCTTC.

The rearrangement links TRBV13 to TRBJ1-2; the match to TRBD1 covers 10 bases. Germline V gives CDR1 PRHDT, CDR2 FYEKMQ (reference sequence). This CDR3 is built from 17 residues. The J segment lost 1 base and the V segment lost 5 bases, leaving 10 bases of the junction unmatched. In DNA, the CDR3 is TGTGCCAGCAGCCTGCGTGGGACAGGGGCCATTAACTATGGCTACACCTTC. Its translation is CASSLRGTGAINYGYTF.